This T cell receptor beta chain was recorded in a study of patients and donors after allogeneic stem cell transplantation (dated by TCRdb to about 2020). From the germline V gene, CDR1 is SGHTA and CDR2 is FQGNSA. V lost 3 bases and J lost 4 bases, and the count of bases not matched to a germline gene is 4. Spanning cysteine to phenylalanine, the CDR3 consists of 14 amino acids. CDR3 DNA only is kept here, 42 bases in frame from base 1. Libraries were made using RT-PCR. Sequencing took place on a NextSeq 550. Clones were called with MiXCR by TCRdb after fastp trimmed the public reads at Q25, and only in-frame beta chains were retained. All rows with the same CDR3 protein become a single entry with the most common DNA and genes. The sample table contains hundreds of thousands of distinct CDR3 sequences; only one count was recorded for approximately 16% of them. The biggest ten clones account for 6.5% to 7.5% of the sample.

This clonotype came up many times. Its target antigen remains unknown. No much larger clone exists at a distance of one base, and base qualities are not known. This clonotype was obtained from a human donor who was either an allogeneic HSCT recipient or a stem cell or donor lymphocyte infusion donor (not recorded which). It is not recorded whose cells these are; they may come from a transplant donor. Material: blood, either unsorted or a sorted T cell fraction (not recorded which). The V and J segments used are TRBV7-2 and TRBJ2-7; 9 nucleotides in the junction match TRBD2. The DNA sequence is as follows: TGTGCCAGCAGCTTTTCTAGCGGGGTGTACGAGCAGTACTTC. Translated, it reads CASSFSSGVYEQYF.